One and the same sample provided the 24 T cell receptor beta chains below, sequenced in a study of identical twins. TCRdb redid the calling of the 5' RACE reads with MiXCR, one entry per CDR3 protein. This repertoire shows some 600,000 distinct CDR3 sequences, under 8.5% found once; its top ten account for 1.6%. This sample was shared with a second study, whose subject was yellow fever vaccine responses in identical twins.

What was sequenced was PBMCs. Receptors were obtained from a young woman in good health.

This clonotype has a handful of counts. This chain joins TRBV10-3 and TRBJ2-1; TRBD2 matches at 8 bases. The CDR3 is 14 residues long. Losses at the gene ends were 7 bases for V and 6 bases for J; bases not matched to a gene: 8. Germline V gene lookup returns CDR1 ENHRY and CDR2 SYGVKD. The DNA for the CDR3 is TGTGCCATCACGCGGACTAGCAGAAGCAATGAGCAGTTCTTC. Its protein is CAITRTSRSNEQFF.

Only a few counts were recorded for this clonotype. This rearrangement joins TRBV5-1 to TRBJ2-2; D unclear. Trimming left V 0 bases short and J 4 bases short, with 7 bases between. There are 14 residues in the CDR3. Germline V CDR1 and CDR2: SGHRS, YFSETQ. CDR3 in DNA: TGCGCCAGCAGCTTGGTCCGCACCACCGGGGAGCTGTTTTTT. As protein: CASSLVRTTGELFF.

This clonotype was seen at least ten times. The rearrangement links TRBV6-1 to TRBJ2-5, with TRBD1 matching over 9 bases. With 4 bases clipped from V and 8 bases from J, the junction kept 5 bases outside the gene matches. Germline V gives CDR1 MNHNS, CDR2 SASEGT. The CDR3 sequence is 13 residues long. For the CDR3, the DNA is TGTGCCAGCAGTGTCCCGGGACAGGGAACCCAGTACTTC. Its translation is CASSVPGQGTQYF.

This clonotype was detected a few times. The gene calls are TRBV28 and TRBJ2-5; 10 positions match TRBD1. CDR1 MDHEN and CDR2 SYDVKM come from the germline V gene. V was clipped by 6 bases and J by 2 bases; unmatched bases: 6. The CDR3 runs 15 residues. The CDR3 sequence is CASSPGDRGQETQYF. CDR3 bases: TGTGCCAGCAGCCCGGGGGACAGGGGACAAGAGACCCAGTACTTC.

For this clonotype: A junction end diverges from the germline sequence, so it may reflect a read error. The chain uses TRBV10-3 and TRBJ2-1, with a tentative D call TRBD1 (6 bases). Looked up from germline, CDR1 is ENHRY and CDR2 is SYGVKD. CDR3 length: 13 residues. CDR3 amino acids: CTIRGTPGNEQFF. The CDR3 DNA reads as TGTACCATCAGGGGAACACCGGGCAATGAGCAGTTCTTC.

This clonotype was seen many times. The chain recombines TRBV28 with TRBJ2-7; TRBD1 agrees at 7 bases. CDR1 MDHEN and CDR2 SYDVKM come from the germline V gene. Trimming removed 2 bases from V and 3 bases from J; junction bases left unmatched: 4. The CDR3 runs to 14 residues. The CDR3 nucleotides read TGTGCCAGCAGTTTAGTCCGGGACAGCTACGAGCAGTACTTC. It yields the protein CASSLVRDSYEQYF.

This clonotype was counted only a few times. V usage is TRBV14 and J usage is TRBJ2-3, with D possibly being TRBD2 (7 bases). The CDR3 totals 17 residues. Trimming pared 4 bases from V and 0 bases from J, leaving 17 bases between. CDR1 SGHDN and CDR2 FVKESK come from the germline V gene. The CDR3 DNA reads TGTGCCAGCAGCCCCTATCAGGGGAGGGCCAGCACAGATACGCAGTATTTT. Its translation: CASSPYQGRASTDTQYF. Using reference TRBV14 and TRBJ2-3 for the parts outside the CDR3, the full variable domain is EAGVTQFPSHSVIEKGQTVTLRCDPISGHDNLYWYRRVMGKEIKFLLHFVKESKQDESGMPNNRFLAERTGGTYSTLKVQPAELEDSGVYFCASSPYQGRASTDTQYFGPGTRLTVL.

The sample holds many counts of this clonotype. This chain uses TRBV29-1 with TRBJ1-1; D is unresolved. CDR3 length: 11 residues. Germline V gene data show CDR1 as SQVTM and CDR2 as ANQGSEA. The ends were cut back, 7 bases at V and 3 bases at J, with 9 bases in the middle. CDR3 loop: CSGEGYTEAFF. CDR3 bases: TGCAGCGGGGAGGGTTACACTGAAGCTTTCTTT.

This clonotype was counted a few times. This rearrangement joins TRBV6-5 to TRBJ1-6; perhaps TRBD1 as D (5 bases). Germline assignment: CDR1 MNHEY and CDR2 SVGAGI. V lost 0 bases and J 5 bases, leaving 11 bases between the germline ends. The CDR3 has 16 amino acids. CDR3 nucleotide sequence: TGTGCCAGCAGTTACTCTCGGGGCAGCAATAATTCACCCCTCCACTTT. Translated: CASSYSRGSNNSPLHF.

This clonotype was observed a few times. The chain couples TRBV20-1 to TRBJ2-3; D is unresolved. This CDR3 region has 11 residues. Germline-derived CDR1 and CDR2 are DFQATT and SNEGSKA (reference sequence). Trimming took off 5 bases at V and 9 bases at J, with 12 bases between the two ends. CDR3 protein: CSAAPTATQYF. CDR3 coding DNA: TGCAGTGCTGCCCCAACAGCGACGCAGTATTTT.

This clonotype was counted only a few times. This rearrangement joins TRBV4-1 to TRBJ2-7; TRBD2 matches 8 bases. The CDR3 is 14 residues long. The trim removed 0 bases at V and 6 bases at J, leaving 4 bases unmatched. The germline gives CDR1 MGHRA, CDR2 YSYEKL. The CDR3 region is CASSQDRLAGEQYF. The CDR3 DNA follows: TGCGCCAGCAGCCAAGATAGGCTAGCGGGCGAGCAGTACTTC.

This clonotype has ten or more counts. CDR3 sequence: CASSPRDRAHSGNTIYF. In DNA form, the CDR3 reads TGTGCCAGCAGCCCCCGGGACAGGGCTCACTCTGGAAACACCATATATTTT. This sequence joins TRBV6-1 and TRBJ1-3, with TRBD1 matching 9 bases. The CDR3 loop spans 17 amino acids. From germline, CDR1 is MNHNS and CDR2 SASEGT. V lost 6 bases to trimming and J lost 0 bases; unmatched junction nucleotides: 9.

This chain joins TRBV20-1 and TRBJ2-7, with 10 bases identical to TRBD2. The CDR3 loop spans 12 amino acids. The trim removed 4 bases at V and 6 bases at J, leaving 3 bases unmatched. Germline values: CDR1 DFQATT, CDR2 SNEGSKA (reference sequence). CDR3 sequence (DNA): TGCAGTGCTACGTCTAGCGGGAGCGAGCAGTACTTC. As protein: CSATSSGSEQYF.

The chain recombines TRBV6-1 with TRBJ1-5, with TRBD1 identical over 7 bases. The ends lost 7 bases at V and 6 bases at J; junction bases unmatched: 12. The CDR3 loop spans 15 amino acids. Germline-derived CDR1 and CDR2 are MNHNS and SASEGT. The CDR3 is CASIDRVQTGQPQHF. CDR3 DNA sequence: TGTGCCAGCATAGACAGGGTTCAAACGGGTCAGCCCCAGCATTTT.

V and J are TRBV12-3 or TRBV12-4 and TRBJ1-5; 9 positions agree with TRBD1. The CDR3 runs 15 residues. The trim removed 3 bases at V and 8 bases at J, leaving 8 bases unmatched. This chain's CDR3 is CASSFGDREMEPQHF. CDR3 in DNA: TGTGCCAGCAGTTTTGGGGACAGGGAAATGGAGCCCCAGCATTTT.

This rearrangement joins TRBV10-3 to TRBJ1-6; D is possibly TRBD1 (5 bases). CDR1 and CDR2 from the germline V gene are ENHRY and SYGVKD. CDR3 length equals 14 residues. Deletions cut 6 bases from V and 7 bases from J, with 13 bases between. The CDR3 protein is CAISARGDNSPLHF. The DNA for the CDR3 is TGTGCCATCAGCGCTCGAGGGGACAATTCACCCCTCCACTTT.

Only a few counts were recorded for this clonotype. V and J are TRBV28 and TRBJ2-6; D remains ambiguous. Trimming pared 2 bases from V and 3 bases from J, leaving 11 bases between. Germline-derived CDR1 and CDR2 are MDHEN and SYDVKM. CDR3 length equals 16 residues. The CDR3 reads CASSLPAFSGANVLTF. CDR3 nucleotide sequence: TGTGCCAGCAGTTTACCGGCGTTTAGTGGGGCCAACGTCCTGACTTTC.

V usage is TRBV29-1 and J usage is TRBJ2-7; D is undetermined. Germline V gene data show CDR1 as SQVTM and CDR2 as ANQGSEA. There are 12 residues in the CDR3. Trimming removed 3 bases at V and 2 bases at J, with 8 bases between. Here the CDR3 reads CSVERSPYEQYF. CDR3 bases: TGCAGCGTTGAGCGAAGTCCCTACGAGCAGTACTTC.

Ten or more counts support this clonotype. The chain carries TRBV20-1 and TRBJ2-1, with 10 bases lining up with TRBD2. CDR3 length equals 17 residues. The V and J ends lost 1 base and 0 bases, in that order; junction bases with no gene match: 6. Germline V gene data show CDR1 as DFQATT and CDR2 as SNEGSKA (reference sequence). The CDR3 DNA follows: TGCAGTGCTAGAGCCCTAGCGGGGGCAAGCTCCTACAATGAGCAGTTCTTC. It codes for CSARALAGASSYNEQFF.

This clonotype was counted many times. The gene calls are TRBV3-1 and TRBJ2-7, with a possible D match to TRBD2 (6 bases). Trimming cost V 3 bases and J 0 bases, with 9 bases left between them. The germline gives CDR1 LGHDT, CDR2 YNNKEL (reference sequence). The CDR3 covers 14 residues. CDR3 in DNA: TGTGCCAGCAGCCATAGCGGACTCTCCTACGAGCAGTACTTC. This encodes CASSHSGLSYEQYF.

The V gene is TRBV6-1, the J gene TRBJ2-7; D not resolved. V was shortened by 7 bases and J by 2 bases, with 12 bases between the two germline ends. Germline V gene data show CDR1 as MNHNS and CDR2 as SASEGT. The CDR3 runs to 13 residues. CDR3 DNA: TGTGCCAGCACCACCTTACAGACCTACGAGCAGTACGTC. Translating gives CASTTLQTYEQYV.

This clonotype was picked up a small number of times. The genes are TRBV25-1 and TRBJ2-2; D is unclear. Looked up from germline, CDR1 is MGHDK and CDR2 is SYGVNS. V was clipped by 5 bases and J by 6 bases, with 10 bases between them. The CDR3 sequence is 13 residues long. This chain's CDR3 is CASSPRYSGELFF. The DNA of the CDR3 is TGTGCCAGCAGTCCACGTTATTCCGGGGAGCTGTTTTTT.

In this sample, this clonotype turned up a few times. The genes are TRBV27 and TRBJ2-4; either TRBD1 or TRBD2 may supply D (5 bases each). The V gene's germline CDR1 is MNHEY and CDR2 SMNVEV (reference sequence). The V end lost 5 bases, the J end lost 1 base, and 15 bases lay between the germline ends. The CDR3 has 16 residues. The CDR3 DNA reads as TGTGCCAGCAGTACCCTCGAGGGGATGGCCAAAAACATTCAGTACTTC. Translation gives CASSTLEGMAKNIQYF.

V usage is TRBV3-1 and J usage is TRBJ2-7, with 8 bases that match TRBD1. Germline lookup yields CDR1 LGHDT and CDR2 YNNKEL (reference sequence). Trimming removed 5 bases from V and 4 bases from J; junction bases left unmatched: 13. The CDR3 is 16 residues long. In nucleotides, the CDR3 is TGTGCCAGCAGCACTACCCTCGGGACAGGAACTTACGAGCAGTACTTC. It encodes CASSTTLGTGTYEQYF.